The TCR beta chain described here comes from a study of spatial heterogeneity in lung cancer. Across the study: Detection consistently captured more beta-chain sequences than alpha-chain sequences.

Time point of the sample: sample taken at primary tumor resection. The authors sequenced whole RNA from tumor, nontumor lung or frozen PBMC without sorting. Patients with untreated early-stage non-small cell lung cancer, numbering some 72, were the donors. Individual TCR cDNA molecules each bore their own unique molecular identifier. TCRdb called the 5' RACE reads again in MiXCR, with one record for every CDR3 protein. The sample lists tens of thousands of distinct CDR3 sequences, roughly 12% occurring once. The TCR originated in a male donor with early-stage non-small cell lung cancer. The specimen was PBMCs, collected at surgery.

The CDR3 nucleotides are TGCAGCGTTGATTTGGATGTGAACACTGAAGCTTTCTTT. It encodes CSVDLDVNTEAFF. This rearrangement joins TRBV29-1 to TRBJ1-1; the D is unclear. The CDR3 covers 13 residues. Per germline, CDR1 SQVTM and CDR2 ANQGSEA. Trimming took off 3 bases at V and 0 bases at J, with 8 bases between the two ends.